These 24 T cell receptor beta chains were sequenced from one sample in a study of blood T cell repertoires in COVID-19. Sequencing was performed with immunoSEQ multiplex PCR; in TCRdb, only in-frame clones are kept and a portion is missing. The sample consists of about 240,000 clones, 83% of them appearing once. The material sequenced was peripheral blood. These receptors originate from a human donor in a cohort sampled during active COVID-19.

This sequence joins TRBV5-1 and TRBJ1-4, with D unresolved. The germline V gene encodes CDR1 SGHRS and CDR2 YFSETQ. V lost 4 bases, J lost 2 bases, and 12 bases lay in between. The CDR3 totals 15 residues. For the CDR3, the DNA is TGCGCCAGCAGCCCAGATAGCCGGACTAATGAAAAACTGTTTTTT. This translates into CASSPDSRTNEKLFF.

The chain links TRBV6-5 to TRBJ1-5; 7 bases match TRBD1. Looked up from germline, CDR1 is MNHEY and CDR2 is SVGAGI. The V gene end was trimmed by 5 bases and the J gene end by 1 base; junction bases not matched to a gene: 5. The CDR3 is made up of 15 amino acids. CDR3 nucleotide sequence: TGTGCCAGCAGTCCCGACAGGGCGAGCAATCAGCCCCAGCATTTT. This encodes CASSPDRASNQPQHF.

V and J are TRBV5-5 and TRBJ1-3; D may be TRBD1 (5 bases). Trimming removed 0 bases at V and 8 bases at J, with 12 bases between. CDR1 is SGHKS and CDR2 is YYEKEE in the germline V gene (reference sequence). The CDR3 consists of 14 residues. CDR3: CASSLVQGRDTIYF. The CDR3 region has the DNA TGTGCCAGCAGCTTGGTGCAGGGTAGGGACACCATATATTTT.

The CDR3 loop reads CASSGDGNQPQHF. The CDR3, as DNA: TGTGCCAGCAGTGGAGATGGCAATCAGCCCCAGCATTTT. The chain has TRBV6-2 or TRBV6-3 and TRBJ1-5; D not certain. This CDR3 has 13 amino acids. Germline V lookup: CDR1 MNHEY, CDR2 SVGEGT. V was shortened by 5 bases and J by 2 bases, with 7 bases between the two germline ends.

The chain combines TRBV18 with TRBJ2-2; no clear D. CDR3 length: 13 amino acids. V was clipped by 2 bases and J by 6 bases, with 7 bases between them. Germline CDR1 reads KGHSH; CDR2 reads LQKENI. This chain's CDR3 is CASSPIGAGELFF. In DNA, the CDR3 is TGTGCCAGCTCACCAATTGGAGCCGGGGAGCTGTTTTTT.

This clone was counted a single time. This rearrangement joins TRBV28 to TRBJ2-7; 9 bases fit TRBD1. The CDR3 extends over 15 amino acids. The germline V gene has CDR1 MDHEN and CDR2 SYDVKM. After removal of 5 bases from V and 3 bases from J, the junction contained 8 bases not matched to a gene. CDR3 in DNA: TGTGCCAGCAGTCAAGGGACAGGGAGAGTCTACGAGCAGTACTTC. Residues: CASSQGTGRVYEQYF.

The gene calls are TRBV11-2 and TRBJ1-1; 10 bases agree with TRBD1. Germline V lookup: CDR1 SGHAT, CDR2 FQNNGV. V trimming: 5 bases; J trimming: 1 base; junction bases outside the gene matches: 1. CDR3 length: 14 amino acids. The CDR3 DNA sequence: TGTGCCAGCAGCCGGGACAGGGGGAACACTGAAGCTTTCTTT. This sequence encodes CASSRDRGNTEAFF.

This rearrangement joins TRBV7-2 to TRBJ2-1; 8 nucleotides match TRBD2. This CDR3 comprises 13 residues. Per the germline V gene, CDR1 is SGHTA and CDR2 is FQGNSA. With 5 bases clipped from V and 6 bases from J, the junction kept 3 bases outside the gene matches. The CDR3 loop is CASSKGLGNEQFF. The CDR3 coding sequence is TGTGCCAGCAGCAAGGGACTAGGCAATGAGCAGTTCTTC.

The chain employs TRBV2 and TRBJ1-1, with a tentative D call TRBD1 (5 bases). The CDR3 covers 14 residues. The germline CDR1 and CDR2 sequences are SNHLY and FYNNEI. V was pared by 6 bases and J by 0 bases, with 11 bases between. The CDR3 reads CASSLQGLNTEAFF. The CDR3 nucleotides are TGTGCCAGCAGCCTTCAGGGCTTGAACACTGAAGCTTTCTTT. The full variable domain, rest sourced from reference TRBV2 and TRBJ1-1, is EPEVTQTPSHQVTQMGQEVILRCVPISNHLYFYWYRQILGQKVEFLVSFYNNEISEKSEIFDDQFSVERPDGSNFTLKIRSTKLEDSAMYFCASSLQGLNTEAFFGQGTRLTVV.

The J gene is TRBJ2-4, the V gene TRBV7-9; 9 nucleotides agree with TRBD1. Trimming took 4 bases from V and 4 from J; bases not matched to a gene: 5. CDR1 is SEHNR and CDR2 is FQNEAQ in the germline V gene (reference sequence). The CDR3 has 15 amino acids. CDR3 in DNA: TGTGCCAGCAGCTCCCGGGACAGGGAGAAAAACATTCAGTACTTC. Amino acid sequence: CASSSRDREKNIQYF.

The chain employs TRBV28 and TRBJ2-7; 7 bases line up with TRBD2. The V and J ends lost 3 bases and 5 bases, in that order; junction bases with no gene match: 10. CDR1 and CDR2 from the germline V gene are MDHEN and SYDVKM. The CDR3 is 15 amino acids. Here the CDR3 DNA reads TGTGCCAGCAGTTTGGGGGGGAGGGGAATCCACGAGCAGTACTTC. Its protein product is CASSLGGRGIHEQYF.

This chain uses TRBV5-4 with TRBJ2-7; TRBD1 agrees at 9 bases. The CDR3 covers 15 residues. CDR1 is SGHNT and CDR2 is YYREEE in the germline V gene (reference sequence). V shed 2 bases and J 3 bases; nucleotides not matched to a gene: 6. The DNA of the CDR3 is TGTGCCAGCAGCTTAGGACAGGGGAGAAACTACGAGCAGTACTTC. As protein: CASSLGQGRNYEQYF.

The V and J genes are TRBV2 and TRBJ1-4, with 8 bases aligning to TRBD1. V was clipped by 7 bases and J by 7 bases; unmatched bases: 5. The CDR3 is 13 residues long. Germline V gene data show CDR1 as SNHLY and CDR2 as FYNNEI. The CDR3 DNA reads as TGTGCCAGCACCCGGGACAGGATTGAAAAACTGTTTTTT. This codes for CASTRDRIEKLFF.

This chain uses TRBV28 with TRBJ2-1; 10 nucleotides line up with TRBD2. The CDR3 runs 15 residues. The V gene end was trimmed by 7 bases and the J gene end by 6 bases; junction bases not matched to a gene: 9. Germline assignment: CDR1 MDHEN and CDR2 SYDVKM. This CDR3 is CASISSSGSFNEQFF. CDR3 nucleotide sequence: TGTGCCAGCATCTCATCTAGCGGGAGTTTCAATGAGCAGTTCTTC.

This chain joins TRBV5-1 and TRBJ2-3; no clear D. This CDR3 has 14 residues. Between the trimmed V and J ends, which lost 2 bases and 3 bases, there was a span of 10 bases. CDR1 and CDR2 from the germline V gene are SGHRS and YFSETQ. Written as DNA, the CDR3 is TGCGCCAGCAGCTTAAACTTCGTGACAGATACGCAGTATTTT. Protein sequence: CASSLNFVTDTQYF.

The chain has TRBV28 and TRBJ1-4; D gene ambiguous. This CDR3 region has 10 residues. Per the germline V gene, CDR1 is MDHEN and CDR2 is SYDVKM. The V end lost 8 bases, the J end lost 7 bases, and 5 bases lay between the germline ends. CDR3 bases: TGTGCCAGCGGCGGTGAAAAACTGTTTTTT. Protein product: CASGGEKLFF.

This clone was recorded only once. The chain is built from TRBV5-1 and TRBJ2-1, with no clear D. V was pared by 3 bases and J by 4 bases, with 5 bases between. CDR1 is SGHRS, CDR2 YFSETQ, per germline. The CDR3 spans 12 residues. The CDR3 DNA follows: TGCGCCAGCAGCTATATATACAATGAGCAGTTCTTC. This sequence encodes CASSYIYNEQFF.

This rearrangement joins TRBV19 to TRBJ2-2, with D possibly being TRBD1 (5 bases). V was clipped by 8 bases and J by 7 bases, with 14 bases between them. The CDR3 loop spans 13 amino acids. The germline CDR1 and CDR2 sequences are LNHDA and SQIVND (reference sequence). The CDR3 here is CASGLGHSGELFF. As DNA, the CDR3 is TGTGCCAGTGGGCTGGGGCATAGCGGGGAGCTGTTTTTT. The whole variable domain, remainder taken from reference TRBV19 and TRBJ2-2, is DGGITQSPKYLFRKEGQNVTLSCEQNLNHDAMYWYRQDPGQGLRLIYYSQIVNDFQKGDIAEGYSVSREKKESFPLTVTSAQKNPTAFYLCASGLGHSGELFFGEGSRLTVL.

CDR3 amino acids: CASRATGLNTEAFF. The CDR3 DNA is TGTGCCAGCAGGGCCACAGGCCTGAACACTGAAGCTTTCTTT. The genes are TRBV2 and TRBJ1-1; TRBD1 might be the D (5 bases). CDR1 is SNHLY, CDR2 FYNNEI, per germline. The CDR3 has 14 residues. The germline V and J ends were trimmed by 6 bases and 0 bases, with 11 bases remaining between them.

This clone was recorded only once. The CDR3 DNA reads TGTGCCAGCAGCGTAGCTGGGCGGGGGGTCGGAGATACGCAGTATTTT. Translation gives CASSVAGRGVGDTQYF. The chain combines TRBV9 with TRBJ2-3; TRBD2 agrees at 8 bases. Per germline, CDR1 SGDLS and CDR2 YYNGEE. Trimming at V came to 0 bases and at J to 5 bases, leaving 8 bases not matched to a gene. This CDR3 has 16 amino acids.

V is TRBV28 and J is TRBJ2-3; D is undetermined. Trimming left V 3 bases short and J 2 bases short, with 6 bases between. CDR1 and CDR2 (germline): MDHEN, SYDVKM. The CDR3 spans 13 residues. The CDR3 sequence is CASSLTNTDTQYF. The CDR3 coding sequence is TGTGCCAGCAGTTTGACAAACACAGATACGCAGTATTTT.

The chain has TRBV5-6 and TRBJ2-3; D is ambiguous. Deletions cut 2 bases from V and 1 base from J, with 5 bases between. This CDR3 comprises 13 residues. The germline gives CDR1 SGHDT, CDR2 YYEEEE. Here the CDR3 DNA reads TGTGCCAGCAGCTTCCCAGGCACAGATACGCAGTATTTT. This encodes CASSFPGTDTQYF.

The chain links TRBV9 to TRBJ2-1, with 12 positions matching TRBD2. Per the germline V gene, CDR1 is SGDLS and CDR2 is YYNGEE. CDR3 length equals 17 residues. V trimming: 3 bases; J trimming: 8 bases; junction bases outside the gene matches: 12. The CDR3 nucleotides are TGTGCCAGCAGCGCAGACCCGCTAGCGGGGGGGCTTCATGAGCAGTTCTTC. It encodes CASSADPLAGGLHEQFF.

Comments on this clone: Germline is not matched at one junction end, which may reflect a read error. Here the CDR3 reads CASRPDGKNF. The CDR3 nucleotides read TGTGCCAGCAGACCTGACGGGAAGAACTTC. This chain links TRBV5-8 with TRBJ1-2; no reliable D call. Germline CDR1 is SGHTS and CDR2 is YDEGEE. The CDR3 is made up of 10 amino acids.